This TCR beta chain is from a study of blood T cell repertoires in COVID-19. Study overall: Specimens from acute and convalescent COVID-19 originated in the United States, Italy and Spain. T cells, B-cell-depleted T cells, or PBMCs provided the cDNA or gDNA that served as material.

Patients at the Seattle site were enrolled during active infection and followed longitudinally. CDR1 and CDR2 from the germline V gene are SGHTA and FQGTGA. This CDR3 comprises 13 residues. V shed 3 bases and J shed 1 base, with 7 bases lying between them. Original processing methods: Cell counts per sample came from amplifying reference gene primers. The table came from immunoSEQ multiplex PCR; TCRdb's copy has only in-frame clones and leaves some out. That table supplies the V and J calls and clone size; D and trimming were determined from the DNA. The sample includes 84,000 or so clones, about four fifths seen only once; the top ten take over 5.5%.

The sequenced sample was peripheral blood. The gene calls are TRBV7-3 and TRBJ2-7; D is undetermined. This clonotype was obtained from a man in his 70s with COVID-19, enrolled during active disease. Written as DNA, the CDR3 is TGTGCCAGCAGCTTCGGCGGATCCTACGAGCAGTACTTC. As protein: CASSFGGSYEQYF.